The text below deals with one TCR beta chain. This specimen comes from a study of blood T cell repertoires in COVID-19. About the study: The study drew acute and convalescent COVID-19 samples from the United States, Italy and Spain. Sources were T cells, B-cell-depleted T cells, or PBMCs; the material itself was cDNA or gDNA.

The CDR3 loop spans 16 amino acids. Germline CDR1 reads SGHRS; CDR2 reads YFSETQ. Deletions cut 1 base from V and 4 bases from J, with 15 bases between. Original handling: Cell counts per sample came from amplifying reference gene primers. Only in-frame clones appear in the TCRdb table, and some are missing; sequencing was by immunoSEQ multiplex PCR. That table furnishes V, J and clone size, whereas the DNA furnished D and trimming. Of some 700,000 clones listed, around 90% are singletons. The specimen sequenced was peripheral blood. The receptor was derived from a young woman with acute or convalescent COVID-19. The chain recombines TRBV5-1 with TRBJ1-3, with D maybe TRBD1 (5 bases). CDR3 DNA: TGCGCCAGCAGCTTGAACACCGCCCGGGGGGGAAACACCATATATTTT. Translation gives CASSLNTARGGNTIYF.